These 23 T cell receptor beta chains were all obtained from the same sample, sequenced in a study of cytomegalovirus exposure and HLA in healthy donors. Both 60 Vbeta primers and 13 Jbeta primers went into the PCR. Assay: immunoSEQ multiplex PCR; the TCRdb copy retains only in-frame clones and omits some. The sample lists over 150,000 clones, 84% occurring once. Material: PBMCs. Receptors originate from a man aged 18 to 30 in good health and CMV-seronegative.

V usage is TRBV7-9 and J usage is TRBJ2-1; maybe TRBD1 (6 bases). V gave up 5 bases and J gave up 3 bases, with 23 bases separating them. CDR3 size: 18 residues. CDR1 is SEHNR and CDR2 is FQNEAQ in the germline V gene (reference sequence). CDR3 sequence reads: CASSTEGHSPVSYNEQFF. The DNA of the CDR3 is TGTGCCAGCAGCACAGAGGGACATAGCCCCGTCAGCTACAATGAGCAGTTCTTC.

V and J are TRBV5-1 and TRBJ2-7; TRBD1 is a possible D gene (6 bases). Per the germline V gene, CDR1 is SGHRS and CDR2 is YFSETQ. The CDR3 totals 14 residues. Trimming stripped 0 bases from V and 2 bases from J, with 9 bases between. The CDR3: CASSLDQGTYEQYF. As DNA, the CDR3 is TGCGCCAGCAGCTTGGATCAGGGGACCTACGAGCAGTACTTC. The full variable domain, its missing parts supplied by reference TRBV5-1 and TRBJ2-7, is KAGVTQTPRYLIKTRGQQVTLSCSPISGHRSVSWYQQTPGQGLQFLFEYFSETQRNKGNFPGRFSGRQFSNSRSEMNVSTLELGDSALYLCASSLDQGTYEQYFGPGTRLTVT.

DNA of the CDR3: TGTGCCATCATCCCGACGGGGAATGAAAAACTGTTTTTT. This gives the protein CAIIPTGNEKLFF. The V and J genes are TRBV10-3 and TRBJ1-4; no clear D gene. V was pared by 7 bases and J by 5 bases, with 11 bases between. CDR1 ENHRY and CDR2 SYGVKD come from the germline V gene. This CDR3 contains 13 residues.

This sequence joins TRBV6-5 and TRBJ1-2; no clear D. This CDR3 spans 15 amino acids. Between the trimmed V and J ends, which lost 0 bases and 0 bases, there was a span of 8 bases. Germline V gives CDR1 MNHEY, CDR2 SVGAGI. The CDR3 here is CASSYSRSANYGYTF. CDR3 nucleotide sequence: TGTGCCAGCAGTTACTCCCGCTCAGCTAACTATGGCTACACCTTC.

The rearrangement links TRBV27 to TRBJ1-5; 8 bases align to TRBD1. The CDR3 has 16 amino acids. The V gene end was trimmed by 7 bases and the J gene end by 5 bases; junction bases not matched to a gene: 13. Germline V lookup: CDR1 MNHEY, CDR2 SMNVEV (reference sequence). CDR3 protein: CASKNSGQGPYQPQHF. Written as DNA, the CDR3 is TGTGCCAGCAAAAACTCAGGACAGGGCCCCTATCAGCCCCAGCATTTT.

The rearrangement uses TRBV9 and TRBJ2-7, with D maybe TRBD1 (6 bases). V dropped 3 bases and J dropped 5 bases, with 12 bases sitting between them. CDR3 length: 13 residues. Germline V CDR1 and CDR2: SGDLS, YYNGEE. The CDR3 coding sequence is TGTGCCAGCAGCGCTTCAGGGGTAAACGAGCAGTACTTC. It translates to CASSASGVNEQYF.

The J gene is TRBJ2-5, the V gene TRBV11-2, with 14 bases lining up with TRBD2. CDR1 SGHAT and CDR2 FQNNGV come from the germline V gene. V dropped 4 bases and J dropped 2; count of bases not matched to a gene: 6. CDR3 length: 17 amino acids. This CDR3 is CASSSRLAGGHQETQYF. The CDR3 DNA reads TGTGCCAGCAGCTCCCGACTAGCGGGAGGGCATCAAGAGACCCAGTACTTC.

V gene TRBV27 combines with J gene TRBJ2-7, with 7 bases that match TRBD2. CDR1 is MNHEY, CDR2 SMNVEV, per germline (reference sequence). This CDR3 has 14 residues. V trimming: 6 bases; J trimming: 0 bases; junction bases outside the gene matches: 5. CDR3 amino acids: CASRGAGSSYEQYF. DNA of the CDR3: TGTGCCAGCAGGGGAGCGGGAAGCTCCTACGAGCAGTACTTC.

The genes are TRBV19 and TRBJ2-7, with 7 positions matching TRBD2. The V gene end was trimmed by 3 bases and the J gene end by 1 base; junction bases not matched to a gene: 3. Germline assignment: CDR1 LNHDA and CDR2 SQIVND (reference sequence). The CDR3 runs to 14 residues. CDR3 DNA: TGTGCCAGTAGTATGACTAGCCAATCCTACGAGCAGTACTTC. Encoded protein: CASSMTSQSYEQYF.

Comment on this clone: The sample contains more than one DNA sequence encoding this CDR3. V is TRBV5-6 and J is TRBJ1-5, with D maybe TRBD1 (6 bases). Trimming left V 4 bases short and J 6 bases short, with 23 bases between. CDR3 length: 17 amino acids. CDR1 and CDR2 from the germline V gene are SGHDT and YYEEEE. The CDR3 is CASSMLAGANQGQPQHF. CDR3 DNA sequence: TGTGCCAGCAGCATGTTGGCAGGGGCCAATCAGGGTCAGCCCCAGCATTTT.

In its sample, this clone was seen many times. The chain employs TRBV5-1 and TRBJ2-7; 13 bases match TRBD2. The trim removed 3 bases at V and 2 bases at J, leaving 5 bases unmatched. The CDR3 contains 16 residues. In germline, CDR1 is SGHRS, CDR2 YFSETQ. As DNA, the CDR3 is TGCGCCAGCAGCTGGGGGACTAGCGGGAATCCCTACGAGCAGTACTTC. Its translation is CASSWGTSGNPYEQYF.

V gene TRBV2 combines with J gene TRBJ1-3, with 7 bases identical to TRBD1. Germline V lookup: CDR1 SNHLY, CDR2 FYNNEI. The CDR3 contains 15 residues. V dropped 6 bases and J dropped 0; count of bases not matched to a gene: 5. CDR3 residues: CASSPGTASGNTIYF. CDR3 in DNA: TGTGCCAGCAGCCCTGGGACAGCCTCTGGAAACACCATATATTTT.

The V call is TRBV10-3, the J call TRBJ1-2; 11 nucleotides line up with TRBD1. The CDR3 covers 14 residues. Losses at the gene ends were 5 bases for V and 4 bases for J; bases not matched to a gene: 3. Germline CDR1 and CDR2: ENHRY and SYGVKD. DNA of the CDR3: TGTGCCATCAGTAGGACAGGGGGCTCCTATGGCTACACCTTC. The encoded protein is CAISRTGGSYGYTF.

The chain carries TRBV29-1 and TRBJ2-3; no reliable D call. The germline gives CDR1 SQVTM, CDR2 ANQGSEA. V lost 7 bases, J lost 4 bases, and 12 bases lay in between. The CDR3 sequence is 12 residues long. In DNA form, the CDR3 reads TGCAGCGCCCTAGAGAGAGCAGATACGCAGTATTTT. The encoded protein is CSALERADTQYF.

The chain employs TRBV25-1 and TRBJ2-3; 9 positions agree with TRBD2. Trimming took 8 bases from V and 1 from J; bases not matched to a gene: 7. The CDR3 loop spans 15 amino acids. Germline assignment: CDR1 MGHDK and CDR2 SYGVNS. Here the CDR3 DNA reads TGTGCCAGCGGGGAGACTAGCGGTCGCACAGATACGCAGTATTTT. The encoded protein is CASGETSGRTDTQYF.

This clone was seen a few times. The chain combines TRBV6-1 with TRBJ1-5; D remains unclear. The length of the CDR3 is 13 residues. Deletions cut 0 bases from V and 4 bases from J, with 4 bases between. Germline V CDR1 and CDR2: MNHNS, SASEGT. CDR3 region: CASSEAENQPQHF. As DNA, the CDR3 is TGTGCCAGCAGTGAAGCCGAGAATCAGCCCCAGCATTTT.

V gene TRBV6-1 combines with J gene TRBJ1-6; the match to TRBD1 covers 7 bases. From germline, CDR1 is MNHNS and CDR2 SASEGT. V lost 4 bases, J lost 1 base, and 4 bases stayed unmatched. This CDR3 has 16 residues. In nucleotides, the CDR3 is TGTGCCAGCAGTGGACAGGGAAGGTCCTATAATTCACCCCTCCACTTT. This sequence encodes CASSGQGRSYNSPLHF.

The V and J genes are TRBV6-1 and TRBJ1-4, with D possibly TRBD1 on 5 matching bases. The CDR3 spans 14 residues. Germline V gene data show CDR1 as MNHNS and CDR2 as SASEGT. V dropped 7 bases and J dropped 6 bases, with 15 bases sitting between them. CDR3 sequence (DNA): TGTGCCAGCACCCGGGGGATATCGGATGAAAAACTGTTTTTT. Protein sequence: CASTRGISDEKLFF.

The chain combines TRBV6-5 with TRBJ1-4; 12 bases match TRBD1. CDR1 is MNHEY, CDR2 SVGAGI, per germline. CDR3 length: 15 residues. V shed 6 bases, J shed 8 bases, and the junction held 7 bases outside the gene matches. CDR3 sequence: CASSATGQGAEKLFF. The DNA for the CDR3 is TGTGCCAGCAGCGCTACGGGACAGGGGGCAGAAAAACTGTTTTTT.

The V call is TRBV27, the J call TRBJ2-7, with D possibly matching TRBD2 (6 bases). The CDR3 extends over 13 amino acids. Trimming took off 6 bases at V and 2 bases at J, with 11 bases between the two ends. Germline V CDR1 and CDR2: MNHEY, SMNVEV (reference sequence). Written as DNA, the CDR3 is TGTGCCAGCAGATGGACGGGGGCCTACGAGCAGTACTTC. This gives the protein CASRWTGAYEQYF.

The V and J genes are TRBV5-6 and TRBJ1-3, with 7 bases matching TRBD1. J was trimmed by 0 bases and V by 5 bases; bases with no gene match: 5. The germline CDR1 and CDR2 sequences are SGHDT and YYEEEE. The CDR3 has 15 amino acids. The CDR3 coding sequence is TGTGCCAGCAGTTTACAGGGGTACTCTGGAAACACCATATATTTT. Its translation: CASSLQGYSGNTIYF.

V usage is TRBV5-1 and J usage is TRBJ2-1; the match to TRBD1 covers 7 bases. Trimming at V came to 4 bases and at J to 7 bases, leaving 8 bases not matched to a gene. The germline V gene has CDR1 SGHRS and CDR2 YFSETQ. This CDR3 region has 14 residues. The CDR3 coding sequence is TGCGCCAGCAGCACAAGACAGGGTCTGAATGAGCAGTTCTTC. It yields the protein CASSTRQGLNEQFF.

The chain links TRBV11-2 to TRBJ2-5; D may be TRBD1 (5 bases). From germline, CDR1 is SGHAT and CDR2 FQNNGV. The CDR3 totals 11 residues. Trimming stripped 6 bases from V and 5 bases from J, with 7 bases between. The CDR3 loop reads CASSQGETQYF. CDR3 in DNA: TGTGCCAGCAGTCAGGGTGAGACCCAGTACTTC.